The clone carrying this TCR beta chain showed up many times. Its specificity is not known. These data come from a study of T-cell reconstitution after alpha-beta-depleted transplantation in children. General study findings and limits: By about two months after transplant, alpha-beta T cells reportedly arose from several hundred graft clones that had expanded. For some patients, TCRbeta diversity was high at day 60 because of recipient T cells and thymic progenitors that survived. At one year after transplant, newly produced T cells mostly accounted for T-cell counts and diversity.

A library of TCRbeta sequences, prepared with unique molecular identifiers, was generated. TCRdb reanalysed the PCR reads using MiXCR and keeps one entry per CDR3 protein. Of about 300,000 distinct CDR3 sequences in the sample, about 7.3% were seen once. CDR3 length equals 15 residues. Germline CDR1 and CDR2: MGHDK and SYGVNS. The V and J ends lost 6 bases and 0 bases respectively, with 9 bases between them. Sample: peripheral blood, taken 360 days after TCRalphabeta/CD19-depleted stem cell transplant. The sequence came from a female patient aged 2-10 years who had a stem cell transplant for Fanconi anemia, so the T cells may come from the graft donor. The chain carries TRBV25-1 and TRBJ1-6, with D possibly being TRBD1 (5 bases). The DNA for the CDR3 is TGTGCCAGCAGCGGGGGGAGCTCCTATAATTCACCCCTCCACTTT. Protein: CASSGGSSYNSPLHF.